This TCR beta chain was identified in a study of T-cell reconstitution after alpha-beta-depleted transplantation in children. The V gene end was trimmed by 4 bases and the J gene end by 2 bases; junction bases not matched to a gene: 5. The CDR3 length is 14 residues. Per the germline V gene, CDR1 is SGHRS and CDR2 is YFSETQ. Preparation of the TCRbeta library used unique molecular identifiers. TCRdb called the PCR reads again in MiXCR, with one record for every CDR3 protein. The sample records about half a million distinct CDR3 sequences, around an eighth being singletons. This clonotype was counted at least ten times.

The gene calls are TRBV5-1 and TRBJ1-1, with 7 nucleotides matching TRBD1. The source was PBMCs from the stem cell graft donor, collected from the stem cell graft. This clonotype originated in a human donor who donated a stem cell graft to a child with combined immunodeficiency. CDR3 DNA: TGCGCCAGCAGCCGGGACAGAGCAAACACTGAAGCTTTCTTT. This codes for CASSRDRANTEAFF.